Detailed here is one TCR beta chain. A few counts support this clone. What antigen it recognizes has not been identified. No base quality information exists; no much larger clone differs at one position. The data were obtained in a study of beta chain features in type 1 diabetes (dated by TCRdb to the late 2010s). With respect to the entire study: Patients and healthy donors did not differ in mean age, gender distribution, total cell number or subset yield. Regulatory and stem cell-like memory subsets were isolated from only 8 patients and roughly eight healthy donors, whereas naive and central memory subsets came from all 30 or so donors. A total of over 95,000,000 sorted cells were examined across all samples, and RNA yield correlated strongly with the number of cells per subset. In the study, TCRB repertoires of sorted circulating CD4+ T cell subsets from recently diagnosed type 1 diabetes patients were compared with those of matched healthy donors.

The High Capacity cDNA Reverse Transcription Kit was used to reverse transcribe all of the isolated RNA, meaning that expressed TCRB transcripts were what got sequenced. Deep immunoSEQ sequencing was performed on naive, central memory and regulatory T cell samples, with an average of around 3.4 million total reads per sample. After sorted cells were lysed in RLT buffer, RNA was extracted with DNase-treated RNeasy Micro or Mini kits, with the choice depending on cell number. Each cell subset was processed on its own to prevent cross-contamination, while patient and healthy donor samples were processed together. The immunoSEQ multiplex PCR was used to amplify TCRB sequences from cDNA, yielding 87-bp fragments that span the CDR3 region. Sequencing of the amplicons was done on the Illumina HiSeq platform. The authors' pipeline ran thus. PCR bias was corrected computationally using synthetic template baselines, and reads within Hamming distance 2 were collapsed, with unmergeable singletons discarded. Reads were aligned to IMGT to assign V, D and J genes, CDR3 length, and insertions or deletions at six rearrangement sites. Clonotype counts were normalized to sorted cell number within each subset before computing true diversity and Gini coefficients with the tcR R package. Repertoire sharing was quantified using the overlap coefficient calculated on TCRB nucleotide sequences. Out-of-frame TCRB sequences from naive cells were analyzed as a proxy for the pre-selection repertoire. Drawn from immuneACCESS, this table holds only the in-frame rearrangements with V and J called that TCRdb kept. Clones are partly lost; checked studies trace under half to an unresolved V gene and leave the rest unexplained. For V, J and clone size, that table is used; D and trimming come from the DNA. The sample table records around 710,000 clones; about an eighth of these occur just once. The ten largest clones capture approximately 0.11% of the sample.

Its CDR3 holds 14 amino acids, cysteine through phenylalanine. The DNA shown is the 42-base CDR3, in frame from base 1. The germline V end is reduced by 6 bases and the J end by 9 bases; junction bases left unmatched: 8. As encoded in the germline V gene, CDR1 is MNHEY while CDR2 is SVGAGI. General conclusions and limits of the study: PCR might favor shorter templates, but patient and control samples were amplified and corrected together, so any skew would affect both groups equally. The naive, central memory and regulatory TCRB repertoires appeared to resemble one another more closely among patients than among healthy donors. Patients with type 1 diabetes made fewer insertions and deleted more nucleotides at VDJ recombination sites, implying thymic rearrangement abnormalities. A moderate but significant shortening of TCRB CDR3 length was observed in type 1 diabetes patients in all four CD4+ subsets. Because cDNA was sequenced instead of genomic DNA, activated cells with high expression could be over-represented, although the groups did not differ in activation or CD3 levels. HLA sub-analyses involved small numbers of individuals, so any influence of HLA type on TCRB rearrangement remained unresolved.

Each donor gave one peripheral blood draw, around 0.12 L on average, collected into heparinised tubes. A BD FACSAria II was used to sort naive, central memory, regulatory and stem cell-like memory CD4+ T cells with a panel that included CD45RO, CCR7, CD25, CD127, CD95 and CD27. Every sorted population had a purity above 95%. Right away, PBMCs were isolated by Lymphoprep density gradient centrifugation and were stained directly, with no culture step. So that batch effects would be minimized, each experiment stained and sorted samples in pairs, pairing one healthy donor with one patient. The TCR originated in a man aged 30-40 years with type 1 diabetes. Material for sequencing was naive CD4+ T cells from blood. Read against the paper, the sample's cell subset or site label means: true naive CD4+ T cells. This sequence uses TRBV6-5 and TRBJ2-5; 12 middle bases align to TRBD2. CDR3 loop: CASSFLAGGFPQYF. The DNA sequence is as follows: TGTGCCAGCAGCTTTCTAGCGGGGGGGTTCCCCCAGTACTTC.